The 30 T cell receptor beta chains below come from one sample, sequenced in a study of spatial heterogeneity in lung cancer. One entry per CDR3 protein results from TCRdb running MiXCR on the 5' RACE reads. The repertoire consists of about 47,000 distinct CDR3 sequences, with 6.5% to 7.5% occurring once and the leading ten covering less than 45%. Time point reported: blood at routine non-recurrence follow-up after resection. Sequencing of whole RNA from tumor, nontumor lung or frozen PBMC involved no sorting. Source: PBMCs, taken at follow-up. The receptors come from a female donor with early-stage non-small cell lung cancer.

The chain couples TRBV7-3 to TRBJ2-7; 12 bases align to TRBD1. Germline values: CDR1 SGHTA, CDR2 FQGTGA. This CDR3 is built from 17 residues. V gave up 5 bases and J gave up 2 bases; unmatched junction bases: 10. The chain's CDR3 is CASSPGTGGDGTYEQYF. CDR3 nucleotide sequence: TGTGCCAGCAGCCCCGGGACAGGGGGCGACGGAACCTACGAGCAGTACTTC.

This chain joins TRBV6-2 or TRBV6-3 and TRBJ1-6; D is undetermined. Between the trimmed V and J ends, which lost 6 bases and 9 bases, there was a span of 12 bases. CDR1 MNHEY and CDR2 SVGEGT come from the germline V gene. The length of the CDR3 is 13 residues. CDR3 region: CASRALEGSPLHF. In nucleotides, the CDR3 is TGTGCCAGCAGGGCGTTAGAAGGTTCACCCCTCCACTTT.

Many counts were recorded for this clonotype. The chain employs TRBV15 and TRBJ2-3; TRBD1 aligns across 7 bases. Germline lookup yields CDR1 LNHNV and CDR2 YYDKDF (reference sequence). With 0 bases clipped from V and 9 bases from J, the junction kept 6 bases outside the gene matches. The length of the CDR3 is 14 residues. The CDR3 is CATSRDPGQETQYF. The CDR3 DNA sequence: TGTGCCACCAGCAGAGATCCCGGACAGGAGACGCAGTATTTT.

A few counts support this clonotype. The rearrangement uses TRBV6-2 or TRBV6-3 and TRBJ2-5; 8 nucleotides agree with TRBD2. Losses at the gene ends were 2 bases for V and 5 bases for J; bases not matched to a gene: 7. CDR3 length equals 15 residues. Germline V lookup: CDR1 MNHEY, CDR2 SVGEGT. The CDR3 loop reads CASSYTGLVGETQYF. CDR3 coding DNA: TGTGCCAGCAGTTACACGGGACTAGTGGGGGAGACCCAGTACTTC.

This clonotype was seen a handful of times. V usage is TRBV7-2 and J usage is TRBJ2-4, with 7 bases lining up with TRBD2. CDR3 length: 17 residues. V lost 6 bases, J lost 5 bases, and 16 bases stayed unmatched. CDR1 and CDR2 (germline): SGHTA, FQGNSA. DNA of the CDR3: TGTGCCAGCAGTTGGCGAGCGGGGTACGGAGAGGAAAACATTCAGTACTTC. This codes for CASSWRAGYGEENIQYF.

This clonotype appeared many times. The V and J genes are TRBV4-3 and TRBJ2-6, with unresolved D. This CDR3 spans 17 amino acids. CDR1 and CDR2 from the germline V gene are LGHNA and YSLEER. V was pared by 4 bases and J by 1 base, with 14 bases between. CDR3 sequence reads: CASSPEKFTSGANVLTF. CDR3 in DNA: TGCGCCAGCAGCCCCGAGAAGTTTACGTCTGGGGCCAACGTCCTGACTTTC.

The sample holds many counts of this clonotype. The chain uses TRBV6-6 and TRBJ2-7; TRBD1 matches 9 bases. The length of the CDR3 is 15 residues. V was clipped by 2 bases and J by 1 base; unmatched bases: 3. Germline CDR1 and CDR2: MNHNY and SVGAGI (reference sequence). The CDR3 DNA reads TGTGCCAGCAGTTACGGACAGGGGCGATCCTACGAGCAGTACTTC. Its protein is CASSYGQGRSYEQYF.

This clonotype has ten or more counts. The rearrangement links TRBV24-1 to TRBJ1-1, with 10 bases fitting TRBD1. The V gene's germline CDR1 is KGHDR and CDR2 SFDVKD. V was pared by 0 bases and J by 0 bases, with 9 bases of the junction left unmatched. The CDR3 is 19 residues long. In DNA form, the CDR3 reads TGTGCCACCAGTGATTTGCAAGGGGGGACAGGGGACATGAACACTGAAGCTTTCTTT. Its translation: CATSDLQGGTGDMNTEAFF.

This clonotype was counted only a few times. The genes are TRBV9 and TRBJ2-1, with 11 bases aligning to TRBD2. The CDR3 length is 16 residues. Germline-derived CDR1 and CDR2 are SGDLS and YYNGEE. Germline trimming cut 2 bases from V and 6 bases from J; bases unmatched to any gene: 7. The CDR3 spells CASSVQGSGGANEQFF. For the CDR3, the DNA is TGTGCCAGCAGCGTCCAGGGTAGCGGGGGGGCCAATGAGCAGTTCTTC. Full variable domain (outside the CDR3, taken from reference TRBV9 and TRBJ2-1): DSGVTQTPKHLITATGQRVTLRCSPRSGDLSVYWYQQSLDQGLQFLIQYYNGEERAKGNILERFSAQQFPDLHSELNLSSLELGDSALYFCASSVQGSGGANEQFFGPGTRLTVL.

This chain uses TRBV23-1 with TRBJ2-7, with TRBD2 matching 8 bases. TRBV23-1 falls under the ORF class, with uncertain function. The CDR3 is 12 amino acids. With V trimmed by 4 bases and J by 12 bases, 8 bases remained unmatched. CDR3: CASSLSAGGPYF. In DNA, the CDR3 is TGCGCCAGCAGTCTAAGCGCGGGAGGTCCGTACTTC.

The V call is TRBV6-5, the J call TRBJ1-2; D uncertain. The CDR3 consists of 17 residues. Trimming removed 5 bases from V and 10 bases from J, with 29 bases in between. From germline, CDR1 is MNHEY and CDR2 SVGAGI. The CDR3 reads CASSRFGVDKPRRDYTF. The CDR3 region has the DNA TGTGCCAGCAGTCGATTTGGAGTAGACAAGCCCCGGAGGGACTACACCTTC.

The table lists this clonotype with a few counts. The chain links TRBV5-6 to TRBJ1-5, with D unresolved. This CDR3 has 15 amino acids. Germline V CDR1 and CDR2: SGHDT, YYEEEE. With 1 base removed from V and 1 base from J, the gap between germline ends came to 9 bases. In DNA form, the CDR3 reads TGTGCCAGCAGCTTGACCAGAGCAAGCAATCAGCCCCAGCATTTT. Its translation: CASSLTRASNQPQHF. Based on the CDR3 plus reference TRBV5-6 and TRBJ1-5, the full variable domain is DAGVTQSPTHLIKTRGQQVTLRCSPKSGHDTVSWYQQALGQGPQFIFQYYEEEERQRGNFPDRFSGHQFPNYSSELNVNALLLGDSALYLCASSLTRASNQPQHFGDGTRLSIL.

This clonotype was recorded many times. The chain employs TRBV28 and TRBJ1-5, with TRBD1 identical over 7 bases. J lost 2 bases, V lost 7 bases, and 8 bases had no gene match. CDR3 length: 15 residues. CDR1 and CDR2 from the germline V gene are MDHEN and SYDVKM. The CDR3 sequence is CASTIQGVRNQPQHF. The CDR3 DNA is TGTGCCAGCACCATTCAGGGGGTTCGCAATCAGCCCCAGCATTTT.

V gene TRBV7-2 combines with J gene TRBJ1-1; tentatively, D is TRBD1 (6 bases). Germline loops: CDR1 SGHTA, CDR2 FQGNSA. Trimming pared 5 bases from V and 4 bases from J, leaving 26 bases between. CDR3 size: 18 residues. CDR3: CASSTRPTGSGVGTEAFF. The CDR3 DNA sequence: TGTGCCAGCAGCACCCGCCCCACAGGGTCAGGGGTGGGCACTGAAGCTTTCTTT.

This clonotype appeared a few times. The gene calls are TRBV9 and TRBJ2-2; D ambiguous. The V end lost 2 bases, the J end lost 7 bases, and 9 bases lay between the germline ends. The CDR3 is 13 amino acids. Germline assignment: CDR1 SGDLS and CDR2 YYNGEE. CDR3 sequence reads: CASSVRFHGELFF. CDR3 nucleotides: TGTGCCAGCAGCGTCCGTTTTCACGGGGAGCTGTTTTTT.

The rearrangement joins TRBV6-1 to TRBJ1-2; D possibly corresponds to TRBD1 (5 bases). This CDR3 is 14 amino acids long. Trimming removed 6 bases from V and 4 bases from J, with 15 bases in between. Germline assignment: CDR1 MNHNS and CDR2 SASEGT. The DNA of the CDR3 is TGTGCCAGCAGATCTGCTTCAGGGAGCTATGGCTACACCTTC. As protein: CASRSASGSYGYTF.

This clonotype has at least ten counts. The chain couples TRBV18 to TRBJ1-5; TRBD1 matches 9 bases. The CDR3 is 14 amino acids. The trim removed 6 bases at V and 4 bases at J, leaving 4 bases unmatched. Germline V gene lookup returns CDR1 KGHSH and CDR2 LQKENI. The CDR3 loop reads CASSATGGNQPQHF. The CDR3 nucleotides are TGTGCCAGCTCCGCGACAGGGGGGAATCAGCCCCAGCATTTT.

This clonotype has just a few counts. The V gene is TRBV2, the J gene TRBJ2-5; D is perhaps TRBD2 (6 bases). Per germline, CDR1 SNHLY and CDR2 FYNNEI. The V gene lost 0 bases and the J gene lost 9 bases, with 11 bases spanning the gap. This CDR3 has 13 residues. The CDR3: CASSEARWEAQYF. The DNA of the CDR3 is TGTGCCAGCAGTGAAGCGCGATGGGAGGCCCAGTACTTC. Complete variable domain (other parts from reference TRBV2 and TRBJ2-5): EPEVTQTPSHQVTQMGQEVILRCVPISNHLYFYWYRQILGQKVEFLVSFYNNEISEKSEIFDDQFSVERPDGSNFTLKIRSTKLEDSAMYFCASSEARWEAQYFGPGTRLLVL.

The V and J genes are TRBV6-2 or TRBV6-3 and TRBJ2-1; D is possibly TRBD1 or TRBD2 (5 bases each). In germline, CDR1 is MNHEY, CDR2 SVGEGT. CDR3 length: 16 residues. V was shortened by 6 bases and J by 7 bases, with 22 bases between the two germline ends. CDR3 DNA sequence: TGTGCCAGCAGCCATGATGGGACCCCTCAGTGGAATGAGCAGTTCTTC. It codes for CASSHDGTPQWNEQFF.

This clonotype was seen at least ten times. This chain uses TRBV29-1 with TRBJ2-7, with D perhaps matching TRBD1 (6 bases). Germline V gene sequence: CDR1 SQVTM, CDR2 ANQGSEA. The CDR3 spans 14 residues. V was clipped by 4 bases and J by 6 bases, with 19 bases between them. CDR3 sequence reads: CSVGQGQGAIEQYF. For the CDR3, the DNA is TGCAGCGTTGGCCAGGGGCAAGGGGCTATCGAGCAGTACTTC.

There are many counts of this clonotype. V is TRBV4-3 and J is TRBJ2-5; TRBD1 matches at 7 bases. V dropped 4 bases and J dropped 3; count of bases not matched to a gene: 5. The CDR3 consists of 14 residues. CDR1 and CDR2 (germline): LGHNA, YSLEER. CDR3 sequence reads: CASSPGTEKETQYF. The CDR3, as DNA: TGCGCCAGCAGCCCCGGGACAGAAAAAGAGACCCAGTACTTC.

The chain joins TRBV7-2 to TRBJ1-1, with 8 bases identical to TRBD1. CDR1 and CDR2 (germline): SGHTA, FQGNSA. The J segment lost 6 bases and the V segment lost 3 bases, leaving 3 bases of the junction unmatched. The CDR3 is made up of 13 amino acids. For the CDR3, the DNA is TGTGCCAGCAGCTTCCAGGGGGCGGCTGAAGCTTTCTTT. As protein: CASSFQGAAEAFF.

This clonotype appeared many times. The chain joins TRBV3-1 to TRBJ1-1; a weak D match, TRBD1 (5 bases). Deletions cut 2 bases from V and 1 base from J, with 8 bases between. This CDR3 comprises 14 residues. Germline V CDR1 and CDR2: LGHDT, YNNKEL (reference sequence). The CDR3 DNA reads TGTGCCAGCAGCCAACTCACAGGGAACACTGAAGCTTTCTTT. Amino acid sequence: CASSQLTGNTEAFF.

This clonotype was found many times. Written as DNA, the CDR3 is TGTGCCAGCAGCCAAGTCGGGGAAGCTTTCTTT. This gives the protein CASSQVGEAFF. The chain is built from TRBV3-1 and TRBJ1-1; no clear D gene. The ends were cut back, 1 base at V and 8 bases at J, with 5 bases in the middle. The length of the CDR3 is 11 residues. Germline loops: CDR1 LGHDT, CDR2 YNNKEL (reference sequence).

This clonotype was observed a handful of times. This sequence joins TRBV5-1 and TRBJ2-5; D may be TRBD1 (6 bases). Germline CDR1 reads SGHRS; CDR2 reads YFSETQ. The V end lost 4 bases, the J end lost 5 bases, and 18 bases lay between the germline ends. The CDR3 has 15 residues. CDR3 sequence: CASSPSPDRSETQYF. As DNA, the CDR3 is TGCGCCAGCAGCCCCTCGCCCGACAGGTCTGAGACCCAGTACTTC.

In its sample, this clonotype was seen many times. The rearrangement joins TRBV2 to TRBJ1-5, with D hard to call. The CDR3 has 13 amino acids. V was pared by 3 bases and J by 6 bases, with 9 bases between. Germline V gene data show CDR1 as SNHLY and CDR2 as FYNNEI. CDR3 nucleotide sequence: TGTGCCAGCAGTGAGGAATCTGCTCAGCCCCAGCATTTT. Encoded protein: CASSEESAQPQHF.

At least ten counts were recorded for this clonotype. The DNA of the CDR3 is TGCGCCAGCAGGACAGGCGGAAGCTATGGCTACACCTTC. Amino acid sequence: CASRTGGSYGYTF. The rearrangement links TRBV5-1 to TRBJ1-2; the D gene is possibly TRBD1 (6 bases). The V and J ends lost 5 bases and 4 bases respectively, with 12 bases between them. Germline CDR1 and CDR2: SGHRS and YFSETQ. This CDR3 is built from 13 residues.

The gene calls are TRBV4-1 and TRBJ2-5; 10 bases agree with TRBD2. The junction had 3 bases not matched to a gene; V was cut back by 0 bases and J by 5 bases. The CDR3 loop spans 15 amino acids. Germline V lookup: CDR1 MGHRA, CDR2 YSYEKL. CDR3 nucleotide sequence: TGCGCCAGCAGCCAAGAACTAGCGGGGCCGGAGACCCAGTACTTC. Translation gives CASSQELAGPETQYF.

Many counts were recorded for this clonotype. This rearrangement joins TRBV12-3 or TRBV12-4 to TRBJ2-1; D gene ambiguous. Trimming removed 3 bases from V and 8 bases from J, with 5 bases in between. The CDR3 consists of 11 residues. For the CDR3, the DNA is TGTGCCAGCAGTTTTTTCGATGAGCAGTTCTTC. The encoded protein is CASSFFDEQFF.

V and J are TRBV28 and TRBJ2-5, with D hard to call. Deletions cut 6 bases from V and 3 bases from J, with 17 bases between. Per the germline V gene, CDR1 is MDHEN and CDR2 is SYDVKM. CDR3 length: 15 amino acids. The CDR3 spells CASSAIGVAEETQYF. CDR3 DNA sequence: TGTGCCAGCAGCGCGATTGGCGTGGCAGAAGAGACCCAGTACTTC.